The sequence of this T cell receptor beta chain was determined in a study of long-term antiretroviral therapy in people with HIV. Study-wide results and caveats: Neither ART adherence, viral resistance nor therapy changes were documented. HIV repertoires spanned narrower CDR3 length ranges than controls.

This CDR3 has 16 residues. The V end lost 0 bases, the J end lost 8 bases, and 19 bases lay between the germline ends. Looked up from germline, CDR1 is MNHEY and CDR2 is SMNVEV (reference sequence). In the case of this clone: Its antigen is undetermined.

Running of the v3.0 immunoSEQ assay took place at survey level. Researchers set sequencing to target about 40,000-55,000 T-cell genomes per sample. Sequencing was performed with immunoSEQ multiplex PCR; in TCRdb, only in-frame clones are kept and a portion is missing. The sample has 25,000 to 30,000 clones; more than 85% are singletons. This rearrangement joins TRBV27 to TRBJ1-2; weak D call: TRBD1 (5 bases). This sequence was found in a woman between 40 and 50 years old with HIV. Sample: unsorted PBMCs, taken about 6.5 years after starting antiretroviral therapy. The chain's CDR3 is CASSLSLSRSEGGYTF. As DNA, the CDR3 is TGTGCCAGCAGTTTATCGCTTTCTCGCAGCGAGGGGGGCTACACCTTC.